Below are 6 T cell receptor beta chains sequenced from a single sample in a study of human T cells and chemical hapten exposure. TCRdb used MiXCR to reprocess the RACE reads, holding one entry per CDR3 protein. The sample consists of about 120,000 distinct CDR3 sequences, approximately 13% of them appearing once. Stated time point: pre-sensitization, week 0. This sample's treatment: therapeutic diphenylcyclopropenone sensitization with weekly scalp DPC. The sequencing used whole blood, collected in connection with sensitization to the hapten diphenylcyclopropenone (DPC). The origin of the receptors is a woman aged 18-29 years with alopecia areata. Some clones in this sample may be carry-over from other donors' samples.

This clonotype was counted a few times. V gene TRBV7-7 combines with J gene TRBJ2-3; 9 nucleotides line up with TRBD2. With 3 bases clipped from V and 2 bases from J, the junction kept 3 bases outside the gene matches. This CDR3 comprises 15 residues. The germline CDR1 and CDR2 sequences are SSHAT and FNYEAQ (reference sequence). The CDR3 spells CASSLTSGDTDTQYF. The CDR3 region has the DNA TGTGCCAGCAGCTTGACTAGCGGCGACACAGATACGCAGTATTTT.

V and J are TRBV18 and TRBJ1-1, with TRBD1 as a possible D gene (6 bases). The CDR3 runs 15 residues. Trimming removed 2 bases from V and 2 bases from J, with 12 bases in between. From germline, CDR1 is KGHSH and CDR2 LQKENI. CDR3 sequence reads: CASSPSGTPNTEAFF. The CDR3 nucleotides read TGTGCCAGCTCACCAAGTGGGACACCCAACACTGAAGCTTTCTTT.

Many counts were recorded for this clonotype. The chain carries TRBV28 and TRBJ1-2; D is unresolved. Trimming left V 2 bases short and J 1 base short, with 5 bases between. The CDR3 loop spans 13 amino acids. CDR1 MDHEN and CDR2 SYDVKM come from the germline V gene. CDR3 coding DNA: TGTGCCAGCAGTTTAGTGGTTAACTATGGCTACACCTTC. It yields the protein CASSLVVNYGYTF.

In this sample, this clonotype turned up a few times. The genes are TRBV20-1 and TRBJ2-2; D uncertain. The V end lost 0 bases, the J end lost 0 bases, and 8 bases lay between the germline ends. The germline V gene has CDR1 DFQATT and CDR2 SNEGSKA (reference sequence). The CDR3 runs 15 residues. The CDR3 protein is CSARDRGANTGELFF. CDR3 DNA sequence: TGCAGTGCTAGAGATAGAGGAGCGAACACCGGGGAGCTGTTTTTT.

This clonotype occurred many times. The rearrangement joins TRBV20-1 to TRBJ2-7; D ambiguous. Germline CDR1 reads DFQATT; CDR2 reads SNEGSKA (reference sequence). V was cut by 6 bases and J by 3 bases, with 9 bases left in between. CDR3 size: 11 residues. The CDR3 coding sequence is TGCAGTGCGGCTGCTGGCTACGAGCAGTACTTC. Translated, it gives CSAAAGYEQYF.

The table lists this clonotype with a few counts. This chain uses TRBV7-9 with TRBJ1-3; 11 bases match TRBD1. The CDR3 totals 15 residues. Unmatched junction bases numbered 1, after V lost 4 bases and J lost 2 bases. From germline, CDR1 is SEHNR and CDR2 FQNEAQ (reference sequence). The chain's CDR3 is CASSSGQGAGNTIYF. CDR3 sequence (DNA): TGTGCCAGCAGCTCGGGACAGGGGGCTGGAAACACCATATATTTT. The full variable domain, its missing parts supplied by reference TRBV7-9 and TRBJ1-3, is DTGVSQNPRHKITKRGQNVTFRCDPISEHNRLYWYRQTLGQGPEFLTYFQNEAQLEKSRLLSDRFSAERPKGSFSTLEIQRTEQGDSAMYLCASSSGQGAGNTIYFGEGSWLTVV.